A selection of T cell receptor beta chains follows, all from one sample in a study of CD8 T cells in ankylosing spondylitis. Each CDR3 protein gets one entry after TCRdb re-called the 5' RACE reads with MiXCR. The sample holds about 540,000 distinct CDR3 sequences, roughly 13% seen once. The sample taken for sequencing was blood, either unsorted or a sorted T cell fraction (not recorded which). The receptors shown here come from a male donor with ankylosing spondylitis. The CDR3 runs from the conserved cysteine through the conserved F or W. A D gene is named only where the DNA matches it firmly. The size of a clone is reported for some rows only, either as once, few or many, or as a class for expanded clones.

abundance	d_gene	v_gene	j_gene	CDR3nt	CDR3aa
-	TRBD2	TRBV27	TRBJ2-7	TGTGCCAGCAGTCCGCCTAGCGGGAGGGCCTACGAGCAGTACTTC	CASSPPSGRAYEQYF
many	-	TRBV7-8	TRBJ2-1	TGTGCCAGCAGCCCTAATGACGCCGGGGGACAGAGTTTATACAATGAGCAGTTCTTC	CASSPNDAGGQSLYNEQFF
-	TRBD1	TRBV29-1	TRBJ1-1	TGCAGCGTCCAAGGGGACAGTGATGAAGCTTTCTTT	CSVQGDSDEAFF
few	TRBD1	TRBV11-2	TRBJ1-5	TGTGCCAGCAGCTCCGGGACAGGGGGCGCTCATCAGCCCCAGCATTTT	CASSSGTGGAHQPQHF
few	TRBD2	TRBV7-9	TRBJ2-1	TGTGCCAGCAGCTTAGTCGTGGGACTAGCGGAACAGCAGTTCTTC	CASSLVVGLAEQQFF
few	-	TRBV7-2	TRBJ2-3	TGTGCCAGCAGCTTAGTTGGTTACACAGATACGCAGTATTTT	CASSLVGYTDTQYF
few	TRBD1	TRBV20-1	TRBJ1-5	TGCAGTGCTAGAGGAATAGGGACAGGGACAACTCTAGGGCAGCCCCAGCATTTT	CSARGIGTGTTLGQPQHF
few	TRBD2	TRBV6-5	TRBJ2-7	TGTGCCAGCAGTTACTCGGGGCTAGCGGAAGCCTACGAGCAGTACTTC	CASSYSGLAEAYEQYF
-	-	TRBV7-9	TRBJ1-1	TGTGCCAGCAGCTCCCATGAGAAGTGGACTGAAGCTTTCTTT	CASSSHEKWTEAFF
few	-	TRBV20-1	TRBJ1-2	TGCAGTGCTACGGACAGCCACTATGGCTACACCTTC	CSATDSHYGYTF
few	-	TRBV16	TRBJ1-1	TGTGCCAGCAGCCAATCGAAAACGGGTGAAGCTTTCTTT	CASSQSKTGEAFF
-	-	TRBV27	TRBJ2-2	TGTGCCAGCAGAGGGAATTGGGACACCGGGGAGCTGTTTTTT	CASRGNWDTGELFF
few	-	TRBV20-1	TRBJ1-5	TGCAGTGCTGGCCCGGGGCCCGATCAGCCCCAGCATTTT	CSAGPGPDQPQHF
few	TRBD1	TRBV5-1	TRBJ1-4	TGCGCCAGCAGCTTGGTAGGGGGCATTAATGAAAAACTGTTTTTT	CASSLVGGINEKLFF
few	-	TRBV20-1	TRBJ1-1	TGCAGCTGTGAAAGGGCAGGTATCTCGTACACTGAAGCTTTCTTT	CSCERAGISYTEAFF